The source of this T cell receptor beta chain is a study of T cells in Graves' hyperthyroidism and ophthalmopathy. The study, taken as a whole, reports: Blood shared most expanded thyroid clonotypes above 0.001. Ophthalmopathy cases were set apart from stable hyperthyroidism by a 13 V-J model.

At least ten counts were recorded for this clonotype. Its antigen is unknown. RNA transcripts gave rise to amplified TCR beta CDR3 regions. The HTBI primer set served for first-round RT-PCR of the TCR CDR3. TCRdb ran MiXCR on the multiplex PCR reads and lists one entry per CDR3 protein. The repertoire holds some 400,000 distinct CDR3 sequences, with 14% as singletons. V was trimmed by 6 bases and J by 3 bases, leaving 12 bases between them. Germline-derived CDR1 and CDR2 are DFQATT and SNEGSKA (reference sequence). The CDR3 sequence is 12 residues long. Hyperthyroidism of Graves' type that showed no ophthalmopathy progression within 18 months was stable. About 10 ml of fresh peripheral blood supplied the PBMCs.

The receptor was derived from a woman aged 55-69 years with Graves' hyperthyroidism. Specimen: blood. The gene calls are TRBV20-1 and TRBJ2-7; D might be TRBD2 (6 bases). CDR3 in amino acids: CSASPGGYEQYF. In DNA form, the CDR3 reads TGCAGTGCGTCCCCCGGGGGCTACGAGCAGTACTTC.